These T cell receptor beta chains were read from a single sample in a study of blood T cell repertoires in COVID-19. Some clones are missing from TCRdb's copy, which holds only in-frame ones; the method was immunoSEQ multiplex PCR. The sample includes 150,000 to 200,000 clones, 60% to 85% seen only once; the top ten take roughly 8.6%. Sequencing was carried out using peripheral blood. These TCRs come from a man aged 55-75 years with acute or convalescent COVID-19. Each CDR3 is given with its conserved first and last residue. A D gene is named only where the DNA matches it firmly. Rows give clone size only sometimes, using once, few, many, or a class for an expanded clone.

D gene | J gene | V gene | clone size | CDR3 DNA | CDR3 protein
TRBD1 | TRBJ1-1 | TRBV2 | . | TGTGCCACGGACAGGGGAGGAACTGAAGCTTTCTTT | CATDRGGTEAFF
. | TRBJ1-4 | TRBV30 | few | TGTGCCTGGAGTGACCAACAGAGAAATGAAAAACTGTTTTTT | CAWSDQQRNEKLFF
. | TRBJ2-7 | TRBV5-1 | . | TGCGCCAGCAGCTCCCAGCCAGGGACCTACGAGCAGTACTTC | CASSSQPGTYEQYF
TRBD1 | TRBJ1-3 | TRBV2 | . | TGTGCCAGCAGTGGACAGGGAGGAAACACCATATATTTT | CASSGQGGNTIYF
TRBD1 | TRBJ1-1 | TRBV19 | . | TGTGCCAGTAGTATAGATCCGGACAGGACTGAAGCTTTCTTT | CASSIDPDRTEAFF
. | TRBJ2-3 | TRBV12-5 | . | TGTGCTAGTGGTTTAGGGACTTACTTCCCCCCTAGCACAGATACGCAGTATTTT | CASGLGTYFPPSTDTQYF
. | TRBJ2-2 | TRBV7-2 | . | TGTGCCAGCAGCTCCGGACTCTCGAACACCGGGGAGCTGTTTTTT | CASSSGLSNTGELFF
TRBD1 | TRBJ2-7 | TRBV30 | . | TGTGCCTGGAGAGGGACAGGGTCCTACGAGCAGTACTTC | CAWRGTGSYEQYF
TRBD1 | TRBJ2-7 | TRBV5-1 | . | TGCGCCAGCAGCACTGAGGCAGGGGGCTCCTACGAGCAGTACTTC | CASSTEAGGSYEQYF
TRBD1 | TRBJ1-1 | TRBV27 | . | TGTGCCAGCAGGGCAGGGGACAGATTTGGCACTGAAGCTTTCTTT | CASRAGDRFGTEAFF
TRBD1 | TRBJ1-2 | TRBV15 | . | TGTGCCACCAGCAGGGGTGGGACAGCTTATGGCTACACCTTC | CATSRGGTAYGYTF
. | TRBJ1-2 | TRBV27 | . | TGTGCCAGCAGAGCCGTACAGGGCTCTGGATATGGCTACACCTTC | CASRAVQGSGYGYTF
TRBD1 | TRBJ2-1 | TRBV7-2 | few | TGTGCCAGCAGCTTCGGGACAGCCTACAATGAGCAGTTCTTC | CASSFGTAYNEQFF
. | TRBJ1-2 | TRBV11-2 | . | TGTGCCAGCAGCCCCCCCGGACTGTATGGCTACACCTTC | CASSPPGLYGYTF
TRBD1 | TRBJ2-5 | TRBV19 | . | TGTGCCAGTACCGGACAGGGTGGATCTGGAGAGACCCAGTACTTC | CASTGQGGSGETQYF
. | TRBJ2-1 | TRBV3-1/TRBV3-2 | many | TGTGCCAGCAGCCCTTCAGTGGGGACTGCTAAGCAGTTCTTC | CASSPSVGTAKQFF
. | TRBJ1-5 | TRBV19 | . | TGTGCCAGTAGATGGTGGGAGGGGAATCAGCCCCAGCATTTT | CASRWWEGNQPQHF
. | TRBJ2-3 | TRBV6-6 | once | TGTGCCAGCAGTCAGAAGACAGGACCAACTAGCACAGATACGCAGTATTTT | CASSQKTGPTSTDTQYF
. | TRBJ1-4 | TRBV6-5 | once | TGTGCCAGCAGCAAAAACAGGGTAACGTTTGAAAAACTGTTTTTT | CASSKNRVTFEKLFF
TRBD1 | TRBJ1-2 | TRBV7-2 | . | TGTGCCAGCAGCCCCGGAACTAGACAGGGCCCGGGCGGCTACACCTTC | CASSPGTRQGPGGYTF
TRBD1 | TRBJ2-7 | TRBV6-5 | . | TGTGCCAGCAGAGGGACAGGGCTTTCCTACGAGCAGTACTTC | CASRGTGLSYEQYF
. | TRBJ1-2 | TRBV28 | few | TGTGCCAGCAGCTACAGGGAAGGCTACACCTTC | CASSYREGYTF
. | TRBJ2-2 | TRBV5-6 | . | TGTGCCAGCAGCGAGGAGGCCGGGGAGCTGTTTTTT | CASSEEAGELFF
TRBD2 | TRBJ2-1 | TRBV24-1 | . | TGTGCCACCAGTAGCGGGGGGTCCGGGAATGAGCAGTTCTTC | CATSSGGSGNEQFF
TRBD1 | TRBJ1-5 | TRBV5-5 | . | TGTGCCAGCAGCAGGACAGGGGGCATCTATCAGCCCCAGCATTTT | CASSRTGGIYQPQHF
. | TRBJ2-7 | TRBV6-5 | . | TGTGCCAGCCAAGCTAGCGCCTACGAGCAGTACTTC | CASQASAYEQYF
TRBD1 | TRBJ1-1 | TRBV18 | . | TGTGCCAGCTCGGGACAGGGGGCGTCTGAAGCTTTCTTT | CASSGQGASEAFF
TRBD1 | TRBJ1-2 | TRBV5-6 | . | TGTGCCAGCCAGGGGGCGTATGGCTACACCTTC | CASQGAYGYTF
TRBD1 | TRBJ1-5 | TRBV27 | . | TGTGCCAGCAGTTTCTACCCGCCGACAGGGAGCAATCAGCCCCAGCATTTT | CASSFYPPTGSNQPQHF
TRBD1 | TRBJ2-7 | TRBV6-4 | . | TGTGCCAGCAGTGAAGGGACAGCCTACGAGCAGTACTTC | CASSEGTAYEQYF
. | TRBJ1-1 | TRBV6-5 | . | TGTGCCAGCAGTTACCCCGGTACGGGGAACACTGAAGCTTTCTTT | CASSYPGTGNTEAFF
TRBD1 | TRBJ1-5 | TRBV3-1/TRBV3-2 | . | TGTGCCAGCAAGGGACAGGGGGACCAGCCCCAGCATTTT | CASKGQGDQPQHF
TRBD1 | TRBJ2-4 | TRBV14 | . | TGTGCCAGCAGCCTCGGGACAGGGGGCTGCCACTTC | CASSLGTGGCHF
. | TRBJ2-5 | TRBV2 | few | TGTGCCAGCAGGAAGGAGCAAGAGACCCAGTACTTC | CASRKEQETQYF
. | TRBJ2-7 | TRBV6-5 | . | TGTGCCAGCAGTTACTCGGGAGAGAGCTCCTACGAGCAGTACTTC | CASSYSGESSYEQYF
TRBD1 | TRBJ1-6 | TRBV7-6 | . | TGTGCCAGCAGCTTAGAAGTTACAGGGGGGAATTCACCCCTCCACTTT | CASSLEVTGGNSPLHF
. | TRBJ2-3 | TRBV4-1 | . | TGCGCCAGCAGCCGGGCGGATACGCAGTATTTT | CASSRADTQYF
TRBD1 | TRBJ2-6 | TRBV11-3 | . | TGTGCCAGCAGCTCATCAGAAGTGGGACAGGGGTACTCTGGGGCCAACGTCCTGACTTTC | CASSSSEVGQGYSGANVLTF
. | TRBJ1-2 | TRBV29-1 | . | TGCAGCGTTGAAACCCCCAGGGGTGGCTACACCTTC | CSVETPRGGYTF
. | TRBJ2-2 | TRBV5-1 | . | TGCGCCAGCAGCTTGACAGGGTCAATTGCCGGGGAGCTGTTTTTT | CASSLTGSIAGELFF
TRBD1 | TRBJ1-5 | TRBV6-2/TRBV6-3 | . | TGTGCCAGCAGTTACGTAGGTGAGACAGGGGTTCAGCCCCAGCATTTT | CASSYVGETGVQPQHF
. | TRBJ2-1 | TRBV12-3/TRBV12-4 | . | TGTGCCAGCAGGCCGTCGGGGTACAATGAGCAGTTCTTC | CASRPSGYNEQFF
TRBD2 | TRBJ2-5 | TRBV30 | . | TGTGCCTGGATACTAGCGGGAACCCAGTACTTC | CAWILAGTQYF
TRBD1 | TRBJ2-5 | TRBV11-2 | . | TGTGCCAGCAGCTTATACCCAGGGGGCGGGGAAGAGACCCAGTACTTC | CASSLYPGGGEETQYF
TRBD1 | TRBJ1-2 | TRBV6-5 | few | TGTGCCAGCAGTTTTATAAGGACAGGGGGCTCCTATGGCTACACCTTC | CASSFIRTGGSYGYTF
. | TRBJ1-4 | TRBV6-5 | . | TGTGCCAGCAGGACGGGTCCCAATGAAAAACTGTTTTTT | CASRTGPNEKLFF
. | TRBJ1-1 | TRBV4-1 | . | TGCGCCAGCAGCCTGGGACAAATGAACACTGAAGCTTTCTTT | CASSLGQMNTEAFF
. | TRBJ2-7 | TRBV27 | few | TGTGCCAGCAGTCCCGGGACTTTTCCCTCCTACGAGCAGTACTTC | CASSPGTFPSYEQYF